The 3 T cell receptor beta chains below come from one sample, sequenced in a study of blood T cell repertoires in COVID-19. Assay: immunoSEQ multiplex PCR; the TCRdb copy retains only in-frame clones and omits some. This table holds a few hundred thousand clones, around 89% found once. The sample was peripheral blood. The receptors stem from a woman in her forties with acute or convalescent COVID-19.

J is TRBJ1-5 and V is TRBV15; D not certain. V was clipped by 1 base and J by 6 bases, with 10 bases between them. CDR3 length equals 14 residues. From germline, CDR1 is LNHNV and CDR2 YYDKDF (reference sequence). CDR3 DNA: TGTGCCACCAGCAGAGTCGGCGGGATTCAGCCCCAGCATTTT. Protein product: CATSRVGGIQPQHF.

Notes on this clone: Other DNA sequences in the same sample also yield this CDR3. The chain combines TRBV18 with TRBJ2-5, with a possible D match to TRBD1 (5 bases). The CDR3 runs to 14 residues. Germline V gene sequence: CDR1 KGHSH, CDR2 LQKENI. V was clipped by 1 base and J by 1 base, with 7 bases between them. The CDR3 protein is CASSPRGSQETQYF. CDR3 DNA sequence: TGTGCCAGCTCACCACGGGGCTCCCAAGAGACCCAGTACTTC. Full variable domain (rest looked up from reference TRBV18 and TRBJ2-5): NAGVMQNPRHLVRRRGQEARLRCSPMKGHSHVYWYRQLPEEGLKFMVYLQKENIIDESGMPKERFSAEFPKEGPSILRIQQVVRGDSAAYFCASSPRGSQETQYFGPGTRLLVL.

This chain links TRBV18 with TRBJ2-1; D may be TRBD1 (5 bases). The V and J ends lost 3 bases and 8 bases respectively, with 11 bases between them. The germline gives CDR1 KGHSH, CDR2 LQKENI. The CDR3 is 13 residues long. CDR3 residues: CASSPARGYEQFF. CDR3 DNA sequence: TGTGCCAGCTCACCCGCTAGGGGCTATGAGCAGTTCTTC. Using reference TRBV18 and TRBJ2-1 for the parts outside the CDR3, the full variable domain is NAGVMQNPRHLVRRRGQEARLRCSPMKGHSHVYWYRQLPEEGLKFMVYLQKENIIDESGMPKERFSAEFPKEGPSILRIQQVVRGDSAAYFCASSPARGYEQFFGPGTRLTVL.